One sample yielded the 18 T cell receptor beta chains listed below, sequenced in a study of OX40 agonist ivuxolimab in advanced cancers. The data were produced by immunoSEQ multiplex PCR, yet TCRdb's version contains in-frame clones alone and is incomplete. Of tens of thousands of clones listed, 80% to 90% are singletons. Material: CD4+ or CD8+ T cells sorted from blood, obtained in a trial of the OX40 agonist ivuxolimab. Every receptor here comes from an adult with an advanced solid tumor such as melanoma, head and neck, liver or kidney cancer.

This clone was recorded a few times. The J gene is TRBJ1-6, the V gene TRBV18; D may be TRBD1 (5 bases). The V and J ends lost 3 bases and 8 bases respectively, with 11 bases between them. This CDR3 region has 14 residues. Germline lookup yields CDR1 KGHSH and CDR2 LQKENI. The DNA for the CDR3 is TGTGCCAGCTCACCGGATTGGGGGGATTCACCCCTCCACTTT. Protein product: CASSPDWGDSPLHF.

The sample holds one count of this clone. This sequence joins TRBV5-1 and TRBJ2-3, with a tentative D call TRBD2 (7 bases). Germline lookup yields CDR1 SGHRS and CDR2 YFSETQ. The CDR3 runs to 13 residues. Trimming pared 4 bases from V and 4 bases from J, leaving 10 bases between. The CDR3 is CASSRGAADTQYF. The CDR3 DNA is TGCGCCAGCAGCCGGGGGGCGGCAGATACGCAGTATTTT.

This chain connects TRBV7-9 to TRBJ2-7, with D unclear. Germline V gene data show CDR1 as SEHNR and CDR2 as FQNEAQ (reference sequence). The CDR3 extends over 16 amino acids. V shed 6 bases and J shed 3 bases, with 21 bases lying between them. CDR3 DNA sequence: TGTGCCAGCAGTCCAGTGCCCGGGCCCACTATCTACGAGCAGTACTTC. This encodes CASSPVPGPTIYEQYF.

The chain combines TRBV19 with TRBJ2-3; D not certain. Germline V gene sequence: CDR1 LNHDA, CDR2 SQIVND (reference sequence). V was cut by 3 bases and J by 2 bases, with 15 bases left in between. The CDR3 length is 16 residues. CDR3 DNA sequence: TGTGCCAGTAGTATGGGCCTCGGCGGATACACAGATACGCAGTATTTT. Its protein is CASSMGLGGYTDTQYF.

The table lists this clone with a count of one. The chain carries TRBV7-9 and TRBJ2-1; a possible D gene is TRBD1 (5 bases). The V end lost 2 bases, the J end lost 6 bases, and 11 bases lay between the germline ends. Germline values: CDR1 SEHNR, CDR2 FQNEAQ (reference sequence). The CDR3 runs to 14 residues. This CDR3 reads CASSLPRQPNEQFF. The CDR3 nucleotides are TGTGCCAGCAGCTTACCGAGACAGCCCAATGAGCAGTTCTTC.

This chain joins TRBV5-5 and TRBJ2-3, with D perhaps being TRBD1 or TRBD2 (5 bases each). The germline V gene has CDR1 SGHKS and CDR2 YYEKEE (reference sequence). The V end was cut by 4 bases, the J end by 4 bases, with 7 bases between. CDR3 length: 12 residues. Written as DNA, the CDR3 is TGTGCCAGCAGCCAGGGACCAGATACGCAGTATTTT. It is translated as CASSQGPDTQYF.

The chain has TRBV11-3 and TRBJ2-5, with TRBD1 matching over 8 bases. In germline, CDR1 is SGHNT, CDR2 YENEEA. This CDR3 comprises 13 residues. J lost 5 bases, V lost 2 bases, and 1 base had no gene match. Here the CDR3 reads CASSLQGAETQYF. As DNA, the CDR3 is TGTGCCAGCAGCTTACAGGGGGCTGAGACCCAGTACTTC.

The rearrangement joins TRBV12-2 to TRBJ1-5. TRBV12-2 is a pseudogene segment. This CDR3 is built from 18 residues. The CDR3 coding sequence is TGTGCAAGTCGCTTTGACCGGAAAGGAATAATACCCAATCAGCCCCAGCATTTT. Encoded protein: CASRFDRKGIIPNQPQHF.

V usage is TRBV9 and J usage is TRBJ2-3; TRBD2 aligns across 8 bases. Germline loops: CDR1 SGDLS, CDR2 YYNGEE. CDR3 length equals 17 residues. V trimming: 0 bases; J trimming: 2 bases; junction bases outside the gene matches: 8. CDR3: CASSVDRPGGLTDTQYF. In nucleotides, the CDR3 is TGTGCCAGCAGCGTAGACCGCCCGGGGGGGCTCACAGATACGCAGTATTTT.

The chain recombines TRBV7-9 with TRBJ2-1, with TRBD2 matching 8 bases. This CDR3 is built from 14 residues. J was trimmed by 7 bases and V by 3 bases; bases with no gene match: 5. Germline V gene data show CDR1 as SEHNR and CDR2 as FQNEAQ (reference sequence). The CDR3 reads CASSFSGAGNEQFF. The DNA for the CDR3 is TGTGCCAGCAGCTTTAGCGGGGCTGGGAATGAGCAGTTCTTC. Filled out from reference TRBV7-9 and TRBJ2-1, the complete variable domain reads DTGVSQNPRHKITKRGQNVTFRCDPISEHNRLYWYRQTLGQGPEFLTYFQNEAQLEKSRLLSDRFSAERPKGSFSTLEIQRTEQGDSAMYLCASSFSGAGNEQFFGPGTRLTVL.

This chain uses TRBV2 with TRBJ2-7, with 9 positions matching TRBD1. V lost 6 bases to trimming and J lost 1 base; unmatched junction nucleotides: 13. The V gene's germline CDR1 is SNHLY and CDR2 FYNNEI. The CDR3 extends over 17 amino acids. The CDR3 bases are TGTGCCAGCAGCTGGACAGGGGCGATAAACGTTTCCTACGAGCAGTACTTC. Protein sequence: CASSWTGAINVSYEQYF.

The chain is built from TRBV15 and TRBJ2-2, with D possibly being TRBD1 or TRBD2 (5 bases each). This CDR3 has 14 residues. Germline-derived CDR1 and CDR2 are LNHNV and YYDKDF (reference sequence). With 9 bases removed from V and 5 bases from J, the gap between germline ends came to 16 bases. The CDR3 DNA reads TGTGCCACAAGGGCCTCTGGGGGAACCGGGGAGCTGTTTTTT. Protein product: CATRASGGTGELFF.

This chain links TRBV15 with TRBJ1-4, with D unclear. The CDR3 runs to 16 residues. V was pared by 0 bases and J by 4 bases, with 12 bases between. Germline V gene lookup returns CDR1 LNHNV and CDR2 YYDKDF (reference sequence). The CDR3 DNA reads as TGTGCCACCAGCAGAGATACCGACACGTATAATGAAAAACTGTTTTTT. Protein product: CATSRDTDTYNEKLFF.

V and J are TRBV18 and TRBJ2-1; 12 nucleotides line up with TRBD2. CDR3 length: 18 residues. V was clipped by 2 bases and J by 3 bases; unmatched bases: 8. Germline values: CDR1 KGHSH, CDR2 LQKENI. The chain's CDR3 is CASSPTPLAGGLYNEQFF. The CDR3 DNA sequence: TGTGCCAGCTCACCAACCCCACTAGCGGGGGGACTCTACAATGAGCAGTTCTTC.

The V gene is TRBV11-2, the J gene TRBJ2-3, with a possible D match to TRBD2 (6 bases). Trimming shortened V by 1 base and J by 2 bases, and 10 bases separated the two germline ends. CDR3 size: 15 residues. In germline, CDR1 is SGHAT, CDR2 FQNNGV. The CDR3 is CASSLVTSPTDTQYF. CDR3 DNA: TGTGCCAGCAGCTTAGTAACTAGCCCCACAGATACGCAGTATTTT.

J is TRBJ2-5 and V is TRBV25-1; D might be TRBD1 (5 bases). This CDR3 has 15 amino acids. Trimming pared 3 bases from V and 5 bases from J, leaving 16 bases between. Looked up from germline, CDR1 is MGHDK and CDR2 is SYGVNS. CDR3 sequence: CASSEGREAWETQYF. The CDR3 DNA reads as TGTGCCAGCAGTGAGGGCAGGGAAGCTTGGGAGACCCAGTACTTC.

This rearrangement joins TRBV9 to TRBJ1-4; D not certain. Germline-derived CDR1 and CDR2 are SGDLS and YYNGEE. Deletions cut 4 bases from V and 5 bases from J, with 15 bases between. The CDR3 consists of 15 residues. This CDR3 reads CASSPRTGINEKLFF. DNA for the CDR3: TGTGCCAGCAGCCCCCGGACTGGTATCAATGAAAAACTGTTTTTT. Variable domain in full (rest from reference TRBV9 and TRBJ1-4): DSGVTQTPKHLITATGQRVTLRCSPRSGDLSVYWYQQSLDQGLQFLIQYYNGEERAKGNILERFSAQQFPDLHSELNLSSLELGDSALYFCASSPRTGINEKLFFGSGTQLSVL.

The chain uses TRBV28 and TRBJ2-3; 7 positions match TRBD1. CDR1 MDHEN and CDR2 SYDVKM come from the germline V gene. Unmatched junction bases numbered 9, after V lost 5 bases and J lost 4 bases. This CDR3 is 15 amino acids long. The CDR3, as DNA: TGTGCCAGCAGTCTTCAGGGGGAAAATCCAGATACGCAGTATTTT. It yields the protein CASSLQGENPDTQYF.